The 15 T cell receptor beta chains below come from one sample, sequenced in a study of cytomegalovirus exposure and HLA in healthy donors. PCR amplification relied on 60 Vbeta primers (plus 13 Jbeta primers). TCRdb keeps only in-frame clones here, not all; method: immunoSEQ multiplex PCR. Here the sample spans 120,000 or so clones, over 9.5% being singletons. The sample comprised PBMCs. These receptors originate from a woman in her late teens or twenties in good health and CMV-seropositive.

The rearrangement links TRBV28 to TRBJ1-5; tentative D call: TRBD1 (6 bases). V lost 5 bases, J lost 7 bases, and 18 bases lay in between. The length of the CDR3 is 15 residues. Germline CDR1 reads MDHEN; CDR2 reads SYDVKM. CDR3 bases: TGTGCCAGCAGTACACGACAGGTATGGTTCCAGCCCCAGCATTTT. Translating it yields CASSTRQVWFQPQHF.

The sample holds a few counts of this clone. CDR3 nucleotide sequence: TGTGCCAGCCTCAGAGGGGGACGGAACACCGGGGAGCTGTTTTTT. Protein product: CASLRGGRNTGELFF. The genes are TRBV2 and TRBJ2-2; D is perhaps TRBD1 (6 bases). The CDR3 is made up of 15 amino acids. Trimming cost V 8 bases and J 1 base, with 14 bases left between them. The germline gives CDR1 SNHLY, CDR2 FYNNEI.

This clone was detected only a few times. The chain has TRBV30 and TRBJ2-3; 11 bases align to TRBD1. Trimming at V came to 8 bases and at J to 4 bases, leaving 2 bases not matched to a gene. Germline CDR1 GTSNPN, CDR2 SVGIG (reference sequence). The CDR3 runs 12 residues. The CDR3 loop reads CARGQGADTQYF. In DNA form, the CDR3 reads TGTGCCCGGGGACAGGGGGCAGATACGCAGTATTTT. The complete variable domain, with remaining parts taken from reference TRBV30 and TRBJ2-3, reads SQTIHQWPATLVQPVGSPLSLECTVEGTSNPNLYWYRQAAGRGLQLLFYSVGIGQISSEVPQNLSASRPQDRQFILSSKKLLLSDSGFYLCARGQGADTQYFGPGTRLTVL.

This chain links TRBV28 with TRBJ2-1; 11 nucleotides match TRBD2. This CDR3 is built from 15 residues. Germline V gives CDR1 MDHEN, CDR2 SYDVKM. The junction had 6 bases not matched to a gene; V was cut back by 6 bases and J by 5 bases. CDR3 sequence (DNA): TGTGCCAGCAGCCCCGGGGGACTAGCGGACAATGAGCAGTTCTTC. Protein product: CASSPGGLADNEQFF.

The table lists this clone with a count of one. Additional DNA sequences in this sample encode the identical CDR3. This sequence joins TRBV29-1 and TRBJ2-7; D ambiguous. Trimming removed 4 bases at V and 3 bases at J, with 19 bases between. CDR1 SQVTM and CDR2 ANQGSEA come from the germline V gene. This CDR3 spans 15 amino acids. The CDR3 is CSVVPGSTPLYEQYF. The CDR3 DNA reads as TGCAGCGTTGTCCCCGGGTCAACCCCGCTCTACGAGCAGTACTTC.

In this sample, this clone turned up a few times. This chain links TRBV5-1 with TRBJ2-7, with D maybe TRBD1 (6 bases). Trimming shortened V by 6 bases and J by 2 bases, and 15 bases separated the two germline ends. The CDR3 runs to 14 residues. Germline CDR1 and CDR2: SGHRS and YFSETQ. CDR3 in amino acids: CASTPQQGPYEQYF. CDR3 nucleotide sequence: TGCGCCAGCACCCCTCAGCAGGGGCCCTACGAGCAGTACTTC.

V is TRBV9 and J is TRBJ2-2, with a weak D call TRBD1 (5 bases). Germline V gene data show CDR1 as SGDLS and CDR2 as YYNGEE. V was shortened by 3 bases and J by 2 bases, with 8 bases between the two germline ends. CDR3 length: 14 amino acids. CDR3 region: CASSAGQNTGELFF. The CDR3 region has the DNA TGTGCCAGCAGCGCTGGACAAAACACCGGGGAGCTGTTTTTT. The full variable domain, completed using reference TRBV9 and TRBJ2-2, is DSGVTQTPKHLITATGQRVTLRCSPRSGDLSVYWYQQSLDQGLQFLIQYYNGEERAKGNILERFSAQQFPDLHSELNLSSLELGDSALYFCASSAGQNTGELFFGEGSRLTVL.

The chain joins TRBV6-1 to TRBJ2-7, with D unresolved. The CDR3 contains 13 residues. With 3 bases removed from V and 7 bases from J, the gap between germline ends came to 13 bases. CDR1 is MNHNS and CDR2 is SASEGT in the germline V gene. The CDR3 DNA reads as TGTGCCAGCAGTGATAACGCAGTCAGGGAGCAGTACTTC. Residues: CASSDNAVREQYF.

This clone was picked up a small number of times. The chain uses TRBV5-1 and TRBJ2-7; TRBD2 matches at 9 bases. With V trimmed by 6 bases and J by 2 bases, 9 bases remained unmatched. From germline, CDR1 is SGHRS and CDR2 YFSETQ. This CDR3 has 15 residues. The CDR3 is CASTSGMGGTYEQYF. The CDR3, as DNA: TGCGCCAGCACTAGCGGGATGGGTGGGACCTACGAGCAGTACTTC.

In this sample, this clone turned up a few times. This chain joins TRBV5-4 and TRBJ1-5; 8 bases fit TRBD1. V lost 0 bases to trimming and J lost 5 bases; unmatched junction nucleotides: 10. Germline-derived CDR1 and CDR2 are SGHNT and YYREEE (reference sequence). The CDR3 runs 17 residues. The CDR3 is CASSLGPGTGWDQPQHF. CDR3 DNA: TGTGCCAGCAGCTTGGGGCCCGGGACAGGTTGGGATCAGCCCCAGCATTTT.

By share, this clone ranks as medium-sized. V and J are TRBV20-1 and TRBJ1-1; D gene unclear. Germline V lookup: CDR1 DFQATT, CDR2 SNEGSKA (reference sequence). The CDR3 consists of 10 residues. V was shortened by 5 bases and J by 1 base, with 2 bases between the two germline ends. This chain's CDR3 is CSAQNTEAFF. The DNA of the CDR3 is TGCAGTGCTCAGAACACTGAAGCTTTCTTT.

This clone occurred a few times. This chain uses TRBV27 with TRBJ1-2; D perhaps matches TRBD1 (6 bases). CDR3 length equals 16 residues. The V end was cut by 1 base, the J end by 5 bases, with 17 bases between. From germline, CDR1 is MNHEY and CDR2 SMNVEV (reference sequence). The CDR3 nucleotides are TGTGCCAGCAGTTTATGGGAGGGGGGGAAAGAATATGGCTACACCTTC. Translation gives CASSLWEGGKEYGYTF.

V gene TRBV19 combines with J gene TRBJ1-1; 11 bases are a match to TRBD1. This CDR3 has 15 residues. V dropped 6 bases and J dropped 11; count of bases not matched to a gene: 14. Germline-derived CDR1 and CDR2 are LNHDA and SQIVND (reference sequence). The CDR3, as DNA: TGTGCCAGTAGGGTTGGACAGGGGGCGCGACTTGGCGCTTTCTTT. Protein product: CASRVGQGARLGAFF.

This chain connects TRBV4-2 to TRBJ2-2; D not certain. CDR1 is LGHNA, CDR2 YNFKEQ, per germline. The length of the CDR3 is 11 residues. Trimming shortened V by 8 bases and J by 5 bases, and 6 bases separated the two germline ends. CDR3 nucleotides: TGTGCCAGCTTCTCGACCGGGGAGCTGTTTTTT. Amino acids: CASFSTGELFF.

This clone was counted only a few times. This chain connects TRBV12-5 to TRBJ1-2; TRBD1 matches 8 bases. CDR3 length: 14 residues. With 3 bases clipped from V and 8 bases from J, the junction kept 8 bases outside the gene matches. Looked up from germline, CDR1 is LGHNT and CDR2 is FRNRAP. This CDR3 is CASGLSGGAYGYTF. CDR3 in DNA: TGTGCTAGTGGTTTATCAGGGGGCGCGTACGGCTACACCTTC. Drawing the rest from reference TRBV12-5 and TRBJ1-2, the complete variable domain is DARVTQTPRHKVTEMGQEVTMRCQPILGHNTVFWYRQTMMQGLELLAYFRNRAPLDDSGMPKDRFSAEMPDATLATLKIQPSEPRDSAVYFCASGLSGGAYGYTFGSGTRLTVV.